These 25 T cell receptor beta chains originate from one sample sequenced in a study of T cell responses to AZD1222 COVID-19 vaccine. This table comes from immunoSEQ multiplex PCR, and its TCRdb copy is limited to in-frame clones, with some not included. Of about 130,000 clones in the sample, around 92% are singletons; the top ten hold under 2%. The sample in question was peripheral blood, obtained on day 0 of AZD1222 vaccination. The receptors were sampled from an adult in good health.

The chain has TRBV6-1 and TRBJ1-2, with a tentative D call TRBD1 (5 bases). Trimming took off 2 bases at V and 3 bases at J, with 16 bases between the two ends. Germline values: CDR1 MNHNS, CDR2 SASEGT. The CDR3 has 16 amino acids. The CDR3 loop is CASSETGGRTYYGYTF. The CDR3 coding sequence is TGTGCCAGCAGTGAAACAGGAGGACGGACCTACTATGGCTACACCTTC.

The CDR3 reads CASSYSGGAPPYGYTF. In nucleotides, the CDR3 is TGTGCCAGCAGTTACTCCGGGGGGGCTCCCCCCTATGGCTACACCTTC. The chain recombines TRBV6-5 with TRBJ1-2; D possibly corresponds to TRBD1 (6 bases). V gave up 0 bases and J gave up 4 bases, with 15 bases separating them. CDR3 length: 16 residues. Germline V CDR1 and CDR2: MNHEY, SVGAGI.

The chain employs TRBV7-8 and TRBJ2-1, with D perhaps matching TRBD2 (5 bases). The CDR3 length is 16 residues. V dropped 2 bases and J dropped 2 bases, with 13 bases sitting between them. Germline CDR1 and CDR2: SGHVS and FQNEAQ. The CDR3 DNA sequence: TGTGCCAGCAGCTTATGGGTGGGAGTGACCTACAATGAGCAGTTCTTC. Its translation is CASSLWVGVTYNEQFF.

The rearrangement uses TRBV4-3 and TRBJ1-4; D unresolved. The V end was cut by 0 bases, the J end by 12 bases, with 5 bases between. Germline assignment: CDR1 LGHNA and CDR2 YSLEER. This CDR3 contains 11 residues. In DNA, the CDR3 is TGCGCCAGCAGCCAAGATAGGCAACTGTTTTTT. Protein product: CASSQDRQLFF.

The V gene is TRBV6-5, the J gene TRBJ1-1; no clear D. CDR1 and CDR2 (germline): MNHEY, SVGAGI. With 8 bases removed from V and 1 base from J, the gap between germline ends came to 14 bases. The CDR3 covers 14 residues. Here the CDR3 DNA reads TGTGCCAGCCGCTTTTCGTCGGAGAACACTGAAGCTTTCTTT. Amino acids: CASRFSSENTEAFF.

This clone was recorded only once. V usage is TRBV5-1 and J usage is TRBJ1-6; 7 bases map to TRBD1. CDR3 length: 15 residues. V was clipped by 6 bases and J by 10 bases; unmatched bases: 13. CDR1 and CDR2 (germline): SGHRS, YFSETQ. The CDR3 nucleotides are TGCGCCAGCACTAACCGGGACAGTATCGCATCACCCCTCCACTTT. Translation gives CASTNRDSIASPLHF.

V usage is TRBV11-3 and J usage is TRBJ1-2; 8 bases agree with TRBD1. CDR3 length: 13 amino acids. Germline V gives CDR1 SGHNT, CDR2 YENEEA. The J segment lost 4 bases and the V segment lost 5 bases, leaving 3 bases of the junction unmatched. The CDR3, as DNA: TGTGCCAGCAGCACGGACAGGGTCTATGGCTACACCTTC. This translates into CASSTDRVYGYTF.

Written as DNA, the CDR3 is TGTGCCAGCAGCTTAGTGGCGGTCGTCAATTCACCCCTCCACTTT. It translates to CASSLVAVVNSPLHF. The chain recombines TRBV7-2 with TRBJ1-6, with D hard to call. The CDR3 consists of 15 residues. CDR1 is SGHTA, CDR2 FQGNSA, per germline. The germline V and J ends were trimmed by 1 base and 7 bases, with 11 bases remaining between them.

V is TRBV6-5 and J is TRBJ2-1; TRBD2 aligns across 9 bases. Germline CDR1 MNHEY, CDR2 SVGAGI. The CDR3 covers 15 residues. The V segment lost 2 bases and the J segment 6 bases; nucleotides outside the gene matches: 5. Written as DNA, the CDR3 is TGTGCCAGCAGTTACGTAGCGGGAGAGGGCAATGAGCAGTTCTTC. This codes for CASSYVAGEGNEQFF.

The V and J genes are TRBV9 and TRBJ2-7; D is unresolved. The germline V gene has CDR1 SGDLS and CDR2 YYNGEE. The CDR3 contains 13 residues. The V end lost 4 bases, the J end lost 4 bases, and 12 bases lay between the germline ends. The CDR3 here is CASSLTDEYEQYF. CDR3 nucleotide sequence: TGTGCCAGCAGCTTGACGGACGAATACGAGCAGTACTTC.

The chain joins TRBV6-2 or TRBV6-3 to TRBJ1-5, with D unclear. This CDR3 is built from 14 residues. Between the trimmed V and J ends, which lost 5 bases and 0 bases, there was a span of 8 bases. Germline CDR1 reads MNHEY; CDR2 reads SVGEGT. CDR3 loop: CASSRSDSNQPQHF. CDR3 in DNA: TGTGCCAGCAGTCGTTCAGATAGCAATCAGCCCCAGCATTTT.

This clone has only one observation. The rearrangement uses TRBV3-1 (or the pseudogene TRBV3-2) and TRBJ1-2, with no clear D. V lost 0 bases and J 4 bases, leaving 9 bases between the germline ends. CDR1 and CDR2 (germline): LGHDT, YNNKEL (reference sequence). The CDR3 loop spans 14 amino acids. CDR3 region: CASSQELMAYGYTF. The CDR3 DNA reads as TGTGCCAGCAGCCAAGAACTCATGGCCTATGGCTACACCTTC.

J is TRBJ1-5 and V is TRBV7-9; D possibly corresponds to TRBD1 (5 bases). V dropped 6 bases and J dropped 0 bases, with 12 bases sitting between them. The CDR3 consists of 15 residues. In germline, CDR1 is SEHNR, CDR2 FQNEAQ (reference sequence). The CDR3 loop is CASSSTRDSNQPQHF. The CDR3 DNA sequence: TGTGCCAGCAGTTCTACCAGGGATAGCAATCAGCCCCAGCATTTT.

The CDR3 is CASSQGLAPWEQYF. CDR3 bases: TGTGCCAGCAGCCAAGGACTAGCCCCTTGGGAGCAGTACTTC. The rearrangement uses TRBV5-8 and TRBJ2-7; 8 nucleotides match TRBD2. Germline lookup yields CDR1 SGHTS and CDR2 YDEGEE. The length of the CDR3 is 14 residues. V trimming: 4 bases; J trimming: 7 bases; junction bases outside the gene matches: 10. The full variable domain, with the rest looked up from reference TRBV5-8 and TRBJ2-7, is EAGVTQSPTHLIKTRGQQATLRCSPISGHTSVYWYQQALGLGLQFLLWYDEGEERNRGNFPPRFSGRQFPNYSSELNVNALELEDSALYLCASSQGLAPWEQYFGPGTRLTVT.

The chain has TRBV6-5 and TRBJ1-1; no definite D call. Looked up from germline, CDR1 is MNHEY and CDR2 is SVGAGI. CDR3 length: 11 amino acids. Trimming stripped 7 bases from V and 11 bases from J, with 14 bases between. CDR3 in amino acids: CASIGDFVAFF. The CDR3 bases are TGTGCCAGCATCGGGGATTTTGTGGCTTTCTTT.

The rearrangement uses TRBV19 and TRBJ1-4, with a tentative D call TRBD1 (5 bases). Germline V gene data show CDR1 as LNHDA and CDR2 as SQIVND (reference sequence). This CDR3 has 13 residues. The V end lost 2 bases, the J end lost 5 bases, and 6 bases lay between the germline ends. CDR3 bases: TGTGCCAGTAGTATAAAGGGGAATGAAAAACTGTTTTTT. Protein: CASSIKGNEKLFF.

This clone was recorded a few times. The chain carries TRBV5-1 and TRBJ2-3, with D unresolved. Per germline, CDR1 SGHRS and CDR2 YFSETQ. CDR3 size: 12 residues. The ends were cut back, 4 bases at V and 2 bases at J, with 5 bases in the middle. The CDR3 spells CASSRNTDTQYF. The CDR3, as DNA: TGCGCCAGCAGCCGCAACACAGATACGCAGTATTTT. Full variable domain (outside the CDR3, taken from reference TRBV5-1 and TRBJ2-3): KAGVTQTPRYLIKTRGQQVTLSCSPISGHRSVSWYQQTPGQGLQFLFEYFSETQRNKGNFPGRFSGRQFSNSRSEMNVSTLELGDSALYLCASSRNTDTQYFGPGTRLTVL.

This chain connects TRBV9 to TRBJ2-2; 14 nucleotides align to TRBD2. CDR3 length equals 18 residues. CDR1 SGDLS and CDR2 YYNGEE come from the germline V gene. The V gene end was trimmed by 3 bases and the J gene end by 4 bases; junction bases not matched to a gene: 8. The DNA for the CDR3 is TGTGCCAGCAGCGCAGGGACTAGCGGGAGAGGGGTCACCGGGGAGCTGTTTTTT. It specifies CASSAGTSGRGVTGELFF.

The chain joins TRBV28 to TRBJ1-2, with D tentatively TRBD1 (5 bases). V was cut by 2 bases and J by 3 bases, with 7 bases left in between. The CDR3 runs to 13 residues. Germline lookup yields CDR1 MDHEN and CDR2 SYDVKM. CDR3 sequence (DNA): TGTGCCAGCAGTTTAAGGGGCTACTATGGCTACACCTTC. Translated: CASSLRGYYGYTF.

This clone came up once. CDR3 DNA sequence: TGTGCCAGCAGTAAGATCCGGGACAGGGATTCCGAGCAGTACTTC. Its translation is CASSKIRDRDSEQYF. The chain has TRBV27 and TRBJ2-7; 9 positions agree with TRBD1. CDR1 is MNHEY, CDR2 SMNVEV, per germline (reference sequence). This CDR3 is 15 amino acids long. V lost 5 bases and J lost 6; bases outside the gene matches: 11.

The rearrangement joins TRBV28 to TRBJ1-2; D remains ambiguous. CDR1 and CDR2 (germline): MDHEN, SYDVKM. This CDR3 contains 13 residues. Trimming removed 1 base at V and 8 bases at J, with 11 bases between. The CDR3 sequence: CASSLSVPRGYTF. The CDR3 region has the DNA TGTGCCAGCAGTTTATCAGTCCCCCGCGGCTACACCTTC.

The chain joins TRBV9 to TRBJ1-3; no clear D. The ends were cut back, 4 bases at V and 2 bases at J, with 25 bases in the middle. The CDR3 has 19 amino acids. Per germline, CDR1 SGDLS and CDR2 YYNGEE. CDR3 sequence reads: CASSSPDALLYPPGNTIYF. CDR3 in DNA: TGTGCCAGCAGCTCTCCGGATGCCCTATTGTATCCGCCTGGAAACACCATATATTTT.

As DNA, the CDR3 is TGTGCCAGCAGCCTGACAGGGGGCTCCTACGAGCAGTACTTC. Its protein is CASSLTGGSYEQYF. The V gene is TRBV25-1, the J gene TRBJ2-7; TRBD1 aligns across 9 bases. Germline CDR1 reads MGHDK; CDR2 reads SYGVNS. This CDR3 comprises 14 residues. Unmatched junction bases numbered 3, after V lost 6 bases and J lost 0 bases.

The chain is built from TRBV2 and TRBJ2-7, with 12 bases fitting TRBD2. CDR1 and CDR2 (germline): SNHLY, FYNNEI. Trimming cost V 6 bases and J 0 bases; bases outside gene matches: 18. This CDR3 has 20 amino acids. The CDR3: CASRPRAGDPGLAGSYEQYF. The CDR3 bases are TGTGCCAGCAGACCCAGAGCAGGGGACCCGGGACTAGCGGGCTCCTACGAGCAGTACTTC.

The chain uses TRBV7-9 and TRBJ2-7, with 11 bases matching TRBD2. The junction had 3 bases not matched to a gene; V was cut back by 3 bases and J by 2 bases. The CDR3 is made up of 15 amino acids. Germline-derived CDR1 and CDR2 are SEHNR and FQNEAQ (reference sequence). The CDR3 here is CASSFQTSGTYEQYF. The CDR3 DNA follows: TGTGCCAGCAGCTTCCAGACTAGCGGGACCTACGAGCAGTACTTC.